This record concerns one T cell receptor beta chain sequence. This CDR3 contains 15 residues. The ends were cut back, 2 bases at V and 1 base at J, with 10 bases in the middle. Germline V gene sequence: CDR1 SEHNR, CDR2 FQNEAQ (reference sequence). Clones were read by immunoSEQ multiplex PCR, and TCRdb kept only the in-frame ones, dropping some. The repertoire holds about 69,000 clones, with roughly nine tenths as singletons. The data were obtained in a study of OX40 agonist ivuxolimab in advanced cancers. The receptor was derived from an adult with an advanced solid tumor such as melanoma, head and neck, liver or kidney cancer. The sample consisted of CD4+ or CD8+ T cells sorted from blood, taken in a trial of the OX40 agonist ivuxolimab. The chain uses TRBV7-9 and TRBJ2-3; D unclear. The CDR3 DNA reads TGTGCCAGCAGCTTACACCGCGGTCGCACAGATACGCAGTATTTT. It specifies CASSLHRGRTDTQYF.